This T cell receptor (beta chain) was profiled in a study of T cell repertoires in cytomegalovirus infection. This clonotype occurred many times. Antigen: not known. The CDR3 has 15 residues. Germline CDR1 SGHVS, CDR2 FNYEAQ. V shed 6 bases, J shed 6 bases, and the junction held 11 bases outside the gene matches. MiXCR, run by TCRdb on the reads, gives a single entry per CDR3 protein. The sample gives 300,000 or so distinct CDR3 sequences, approximately 25% of which show up once; roughly 15% is in the top ten. The sequencing here drew on cultured PBMCs, taken from culture after CMV antigen stimulation. The receptor was isolated from a human donor in good health (CMV status not recorded). Some clones in this sample may be carry-over from other donors' samples. The chain is built from TRBV7-6 and TRBJ2-1, with 7 bases lining up with TRBD1. The CDR3 here is CASSPPRDRTNEQFF. The CDR3 DNA sequence: TGTGCCAGCAGTCCTCCTCGGGACAGAACCAATGAGCAGTTCTTC.